This TCR beta chain was obtained from a study of follicular helper T cells after annual influenza vaccination. Study-level results: Day 7 ICOS+CD38+ clones later appeared mostly in ICOS-CD38- cTfh. Yearly vaccinations repeatedly recalled conserved clonotypes in ICOS+CD38+ cTfh.

Data came from immunoSEQ multiplex PCR; TCRdb stores just in-frame clones and leaves some out. This repertoire shows just under 9,000 clones, roughly 80% found once; its top ten account for more than 3%. Of note for this clone: Its target is not known.

Documented time point: 2014-2015 season, pre-vaccination. Blood volume per time point ranged from roughly 35 to 100 mL. CDR3 length: 18 amino acids. V lost 3 bases and J lost 8, with 27 bases in between. Germline lookup yields CDR1 SGHTA and CDR2 FQGNSA. This receptor was taken from an adult who received the influenza vaccine. The chain uses TRBV7-2 and TRBJ2-3; D is undetermined. This specimen was CXCR5+ CD38- circulating T follicular helper cells from blood, taken on the day of influenza vaccination. Specified subset: circulating Tfh, non-naive CD4+CXCR5+PD-1+ (ICOS+CD38+ or ICOS-CD38-). The CDR3 here is CASSFNHPSPQWAGTQYF. The CDR3 coding sequence is TGTGCCAGCAGCTTCAATCATCCCTCTCCCCAGTGGGCCGGTACGCAGTATTTT.